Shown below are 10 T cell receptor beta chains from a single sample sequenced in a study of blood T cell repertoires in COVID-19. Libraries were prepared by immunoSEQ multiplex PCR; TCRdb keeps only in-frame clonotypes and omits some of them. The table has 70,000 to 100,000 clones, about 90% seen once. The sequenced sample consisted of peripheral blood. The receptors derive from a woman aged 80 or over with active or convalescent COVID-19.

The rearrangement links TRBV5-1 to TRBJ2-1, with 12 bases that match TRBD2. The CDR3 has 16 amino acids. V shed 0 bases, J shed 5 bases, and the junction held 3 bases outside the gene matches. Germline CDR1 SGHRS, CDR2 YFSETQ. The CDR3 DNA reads TGCGCCAGCAGCTTGGAACTAGCGGGAGGAAACAATGAGCAGTTCTTC. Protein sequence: CASSLELAGGNNEQFF.

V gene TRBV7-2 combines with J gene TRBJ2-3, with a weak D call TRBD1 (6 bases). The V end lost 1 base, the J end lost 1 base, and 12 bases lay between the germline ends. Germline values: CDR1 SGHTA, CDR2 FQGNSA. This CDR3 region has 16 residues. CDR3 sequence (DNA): TGTGCCAGCAGCTTAGTCAGGGGAGTTGGCACAGATACGCAGTATTTT. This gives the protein CASSLVRGVGTDTQYF.

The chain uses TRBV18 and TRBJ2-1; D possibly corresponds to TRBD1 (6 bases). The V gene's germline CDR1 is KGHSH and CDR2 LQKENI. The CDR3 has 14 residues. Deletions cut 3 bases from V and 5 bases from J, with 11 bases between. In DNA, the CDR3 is TGTGCCAGCTCACCCTTCGGACAGAACAATGAGCAGTTCTTC. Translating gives CASSPFGQNNEQFF.

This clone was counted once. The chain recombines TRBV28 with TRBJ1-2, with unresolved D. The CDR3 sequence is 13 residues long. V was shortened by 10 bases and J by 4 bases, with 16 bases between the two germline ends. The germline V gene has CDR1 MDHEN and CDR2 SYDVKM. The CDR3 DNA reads TGTGCCACCCAGAAACTCGGGTCCTATGGCTACACCTTC. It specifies CATQKLGSYGYTF.

This CDR3 is CASSERVFTDTQYF. The CDR3 DNA reads TGTGCCAGCAGTGAGAGGGTCTTCACAGATACGCAGTATTTT. The V call is TRBV2, the J call TRBJ2-3; a weak D match, TRBD2 (5 bases). The CDR3 covers 14 residues. CDR1 and CDR2 from the germline V gene are SNHLY and FYNNEI. The V end was cut by 3 bases, the J end by 2 bases, with 9 bases between. The full variable domain, in which reference TRBV2 and TRBJ2-3 provide the parts outside the CDR3, is EPEVTQTPSHQVTQMGQEVILRCVPISNHLYFYWYRQILGQKVEFLVSFYNNEISEKSEIFDDQFSVERPDGSNFTLKIRSTKLEDSAMYFCASSERVFTDTQYFGPGTRLTVL.

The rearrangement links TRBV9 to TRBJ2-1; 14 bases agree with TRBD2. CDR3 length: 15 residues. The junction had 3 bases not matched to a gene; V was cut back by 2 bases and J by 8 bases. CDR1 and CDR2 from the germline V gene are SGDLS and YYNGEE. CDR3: CASSVPGLAGDEQFF. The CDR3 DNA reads TGTGCCAGCAGCGTTCCGGGACTAGCGGGAGATGAGCAGTTCTTC. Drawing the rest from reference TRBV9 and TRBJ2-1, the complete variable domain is DSGVTQTPKHLITATGQRVTLRCSPRSGDLSVYWYQQSLDQGLQFLIQYYNGEERAKGNILERFSAQQFPDLHSELNLSSLELGDSALYFCASSVPGLAGDEQFFGPGTRLTVL.

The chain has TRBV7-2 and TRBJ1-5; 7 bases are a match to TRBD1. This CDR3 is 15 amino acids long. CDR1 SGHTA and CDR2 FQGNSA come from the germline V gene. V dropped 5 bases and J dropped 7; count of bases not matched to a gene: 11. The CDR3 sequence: CASSLNRGREQPQHF. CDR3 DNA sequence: TGTGCCAGCAGCCTAAACAGGGGAAGGGAGCAGCCCCAGCATTTT.

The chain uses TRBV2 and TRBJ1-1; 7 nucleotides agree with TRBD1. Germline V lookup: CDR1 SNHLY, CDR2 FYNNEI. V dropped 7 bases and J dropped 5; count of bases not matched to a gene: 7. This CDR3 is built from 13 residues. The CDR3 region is CASITTGWTEAFF. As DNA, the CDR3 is TGTGCCAGCATTACGACAGGGTGGACTGAAGCTTTCTTT.

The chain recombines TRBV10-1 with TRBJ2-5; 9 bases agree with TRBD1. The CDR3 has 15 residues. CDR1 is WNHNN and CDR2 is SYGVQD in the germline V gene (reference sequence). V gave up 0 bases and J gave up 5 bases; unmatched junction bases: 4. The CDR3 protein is CASSESNRGQETQYF. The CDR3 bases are TGCGCCAGCAGTGAGTCTAACAGGGGGCAGGAGACCCAGTACTTC.

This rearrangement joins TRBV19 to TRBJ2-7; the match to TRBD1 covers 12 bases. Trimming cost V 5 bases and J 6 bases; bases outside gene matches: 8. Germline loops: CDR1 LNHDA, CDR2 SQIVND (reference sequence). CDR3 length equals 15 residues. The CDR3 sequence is CASSATGTGGSEQYF. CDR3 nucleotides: TGTGCCAGTAGTGCGACCGGGACAGGGGGCTCCGAGCAGTACTTC. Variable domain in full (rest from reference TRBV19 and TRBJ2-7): DGGITQSPKYLFRKEGQNVTLSCEQNLNHDAMYWYRQDPGQGLRLIYYSQIVNDFQKGDIAEGYSVSREKKESFPLTVTSAQKNPTAFYLCASSATGTGGSEQYFGPGTRLTVT.